One and the same sample provided the 13 T cell receptor beta chains below, sequenced in a study of T cell responses to AZD1222 COVID-19 vaccine. Measured with immunoSEQ multiplex PCR; TCRdb has only the in-frame clones, and not every one. The table lists over 100,000 clones, about 80% of them singletons, with roughly 10% in the top ten. The sequencing here drew on peripheral blood, taken on day 0 of AZD1222 vaccination. Every receptor here comes from an adult in good health.

J is TRBJ1-2 and V is TRBV5-8; D is perhaps TRBD1 (6 bases). The V end lost 1 base, the J end lost 8 bases, and 21 bases lay between the germline ends. This CDR3 is 16 amino acids long. Germline V gives CDR1 SGHTS, CDR2 YDEGEE. For the CDR3, the DNA is TGTGCCAGCAGCTTGAAGGGTGGGGGCGCGAATCGAGGCTACACCTTC. This gives the protein CASSLKGGGANRGYTF.

This chain uses TRBV27 with TRBJ1-2; tentatively, D is TRBD1 (6 bases). The V and J ends lost 6 bases and 12 bases respectively, with 23 bases between them. CDR3 length: 14 amino acids. Germline CDR1 reads MNHEY; CDR2 reads SMNVEV (reference sequence). Here the CDR3 DNA reads TGTGCCAGCAGAAGAATACCGCTCAGGGGTCGAGACACCTTC. As protein: CASRRIPLRGRDTF.

This CDR3 is CASSLMDREVYGYTF. CDR3 sequence (DNA): TGTGCCAGCAGTCTTATGGACAGGGAAGTGTATGGCTACACCTTC. The chain employs TRBV28 and TRBJ1-2; 8 nucleotides match TRBD1. Trimming cost V 5 bases and J 5 bases; bases outside gene matches: 10. This CDR3 has 15 residues. Germline CDR1 is MDHEN and CDR2 is SYDVKM.

This clone was detected a few times. The chain combines TRBV5-5 with TRBJ1-5; D gene unclear. The V gene lost 1 base and the J gene lost 5 bases, with 10 bases spanning the gap. The CDR3 has 14 residues. CDR1 is SGHKS, CDR2 YYEKEE, per germline (reference sequence). This chain's CDR3 is CASSLSLIDQPQHF. The CDR3 bases are TGTGCCAGCAGCTTGTCCCTGATTGATCAGCCCCAGCATTTT.

This clone ranks as medium-sized. The genes are TRBV6-1 and TRBJ1-5; D gene ambiguous. CDR1 MNHNS and CDR2 SASEGT come from the germline V gene. The CDR3 length is 14 residues. Trimming shortened V by 1 base and J by 6 bases, and 10 bases separated the two germline ends. The CDR3 region is CASSEVPNFQPQHF. In DNA form, the CDR3 reads TGTGCCAGCAGTGAAGTGCCAAACTTTCAGCCCCAGCATTTT.

The CDR3 protein is CASSLIQGSYEQYF. CDR3 sequence (DNA): TGTGCCAGCAGCTTAATACAGGGTTCCTACGAGCAGTACTTC. The chain employs TRBV5-6 and TRBJ2-7, with D possibly matching TRBD1 (6 bases). The V gene's germline CDR1 is SGHDT and CDR2 YYEEEE. Trimming took off 2 bases at V and 1 base at J, with 10 bases between the two ends. The CDR3 is 14 residues long. Combining the CDR3 with reference TRBV5-6 and TRBJ2-7 gives the whole variable domain DAGVTQSPTHLIKTRGQQVTLRCSPKSGHDTVSWYQQALGQGPQFIFQYYEEEERQRGNFPDRFSGHQFPNYSSELNVNALLLGDSALYLCASSLIQGSYEQYFGPGTRLTVT.

The chain couples TRBV7-2 to TRBJ1-4; D ambiguous. The germline V and J ends were trimmed by 5 bases and 5 bases, with 18 bases remaining between them. Germline V CDR1 and CDR2: SGHTA, FQGNSA. CDR3 length equals 16 residues. CDR3 DNA: TGTGCCAGCAGCCCCATGGGCCACCGGGCCAATGAAAAACTGTTTTTT. This encodes CASSPMGHRANEKLFF.

This clone was recorded only once. In DNA, the CDR3 is TGTGCCAGCAGCTTGGGTCCAGGGACCGCTCAAGAGACCCAGTACTTC. This encodes CASSLGPGTAQETQYF. The gene calls are TRBV5-4 and TRBJ2-5, with D perhaps TRBD1 or TRBD2 (5 bases each). Germline V gene lookup returns CDR1 SGHNT and CDR2 YYREEE (reference sequence). V was cut by 0 bases and J by 2 bases, with 14 bases left in between. This CDR3 has 16 amino acids.

The chain recombines TRBV10-3 with TRBJ2-7; TRBD2 might be the D (6 bases). Trimming removed 5 bases at V and 5 bases at J, with 13 bases between. CDR1 is ENHRY and CDR2 is SYGVKD in the germline V gene. The CDR3 contains 13 residues. This CDR3 is CAISRTAGNEQYF. In nucleotides, the CDR3 is TGTGCCATCAGTAGGACGGCGGGGAACGAGCAGTACTTC.

The chain employs TRBV5-4 and TRBJ2-1; D is unclear. The CDR3 spans 15 residues. Germline V gives CDR1 SGHNT, CDR2 YYREEE (reference sequence). V shed 0 bases and J shed 5 bases, with 12 bases lying between them. CDR3: CASSLDQAHHNEQFF. CDR3 nucleotide sequence: TGTGCCAGCAGCTTGGATCAGGCGCACCACAATGAGCAGTTCTTC.

This clone has only one observation. As DNA, the CDR3 is TGTGCCAGCAGTCCACAGGAAAATGAGCAGTTCTTC. It yields the protein CASSPQENEQFF. This chain connects TRBV28 to TRBJ2-1; D possibly corresponds to TRBD1 (5 bases). This CDR3 has 12 residues. CDR1 and CDR2 from the germline V gene are MDHEN and SYDVKM. V was shortened by 5 bases and J by 7 bases, with 9 bases between the two germline ends.

The chain carries TRBV27 and TRBJ1-2; the D gene is possibly TRBD1 (6 bases). Trimming cost V 6 bases and J 4 bases, with 6 bases left between them. Germline V CDR1 and CDR2: MNHEY, SMNVEV (reference sequence). This CDR3 has 11 amino acids. The CDR3 nucleotides read TGTGCCAGCAGCAGGGGCTATGGCTACACCTTC. This gives the protein CASSRGYGYTF.

The V gene is TRBV4-3, the J gene TRBJ2-1; 11 bases fit TRBD2. J lost 1 base, V lost 3 bases, and 5 bases had no gene match. The CDR3 is 17 amino acids. CDR1 is LGHNA and CDR2 is YSLEER in the germline V gene. In DNA form, the CDR3 reads TGCGCCAGCAGCCATTTCGGGACTAGCGGTTCCTACAATGAGCAGTTCTTC. Translating it yields CASSHFGTSGSYNEQFF.